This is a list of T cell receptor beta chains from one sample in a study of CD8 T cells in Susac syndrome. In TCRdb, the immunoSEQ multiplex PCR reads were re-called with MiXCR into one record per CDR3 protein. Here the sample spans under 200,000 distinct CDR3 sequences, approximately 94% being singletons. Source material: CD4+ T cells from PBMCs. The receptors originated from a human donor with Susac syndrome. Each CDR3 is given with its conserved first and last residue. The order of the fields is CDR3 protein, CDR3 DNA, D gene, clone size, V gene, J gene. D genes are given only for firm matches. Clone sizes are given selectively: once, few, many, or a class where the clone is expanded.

CDR3aa: CAISESTGTETQYF
CDR3nt: TGTGCCATCAGTGAGTCCACGGGAACTGAGACCCAGTACTTC
d_gene: -
abundance: -
v_gene: TRBV10-3
j_gene: TRBJ2-5

CDR3aa: CAWSLEGQRPLHF
CDR3nt: TGTGCCTGGAGTCTCGAGGGGCAAAGACCCCTCCACTTT
d_gene: -
abundance: -
v_gene: TRBV30
j_gene: TRBJ1-6

CDR3aa: CSARGSQGNTGELFF
CDR3nt: TGCAGTGCTAGAGGCAGTCAGGGGAACACCGGGGAGCTGTTTTTT
d_gene: -
abundance: -
v_gene: TRBV20-1
j_gene: TRBJ2-2

CDR3aa: CASSLSVTEAFF
CDR3nt: TGTGCCAGCAGCTTAAGTGTCACTGAAGCTTTCTTT
d_gene: -
abundance: -
v_gene: TRBV5-6
j_gene: TRBJ1-1

CDR3aa: CASSPVEETQYF
CDR3nt: TGTGCCAGCTCACCGGTCGAAGAGACCCAGTACTTC
d_gene: -
abundance: -
v_gene: TRBV18
j_gene: TRBJ2-5

CDR3aa: CASSLDLLTPELFF
CDR3nt: TGCGCCAGCAGCTTGGATCTTCTCACTCCCGAGCTGTTTTTT
d_gene: -
abundance: -
v_gene: TRBV5-1
j_gene: TRBJ2-2

CDR3aa: CASSSAGSRTEAFF
CDR3nt: TGCGCCAGCAGCAGTGCAGGAAGTAGGACTGAAGCTTTCTTT
d_gene: -
abundance: once
v_gene: TRBV5-1
j_gene: TRBJ1-1

CDR3aa: CASSGPVGANVLTF
CDR3nt: TGTGCCAGCAGTGGGCCGGTTGGGGCCAACGTCCTGACTTTC
d_gene: -
abundance: -
v_gene: TRBV12-3/TRBV12-4
j_gene: TRBJ2-6

CDR3aa: CASSYSASGDEQYF
CDR3nt: TGTGCCAGCAGTTACTCGGCTAGCGGGGATGAGCAGTATTTT
d_gene: TRBD2
abundance: -
v_gene: TRBV6-5
j_gene: TRBJ2-3

CDR3aa: CASSYSPPRGVYNEQFF
CDR3nt: TGTGCCAGCAGTTACTCTCCCCCGCGGGGGGTATACAATGAGCAGTTCTTC
d_gene: TRBD2
abundance: -
v_gene: TRBV6-2/TRBV6-3
j_gene: TRBJ2-1

CDR3aa: CASSVRLAPTGELFF
CDR3nt: TGTGCCAGCAGTGTCAGGCTAGCGCCCACCGGGGAGCTGTTTTTT
d_gene: -
abundance: -
v_gene: TRBV2
j_gene: TRBJ2-2

CDR3aa: CASSTYTSWEQYF
CDR3nt: TGTGCCAGCAGCACCTATACGTCATGGGAGCAGTACTTC
d_gene: -
abundance: -
v_gene: TRBV7-2
j_gene: TRBJ2-7

CDR3aa: CASSSDRGTYEQYF
CDR3nt: TGTGCCAGCAGCTCCGACAGGGGTACCTACGAGCAGTACTTC
d_gene: TRBD1
abundance: -
v_gene: TRBV7-2
j_gene: TRBJ2-7

CDR3aa: CASSPGSIEQFF
CDR3nt: TGTGCCAGCAGCCCTGGATCAATTGAGCAGTTCTTC
d_gene: -
abundance: -
v_gene: TRBV5-6
j_gene: TRBJ2-1

CDR3aa: CASSPPSIGTDTQYF
CDR3nt: TGTGCCAGCTCACCACCGTCCATTGGTACAGATACGCAGTATTTT
d_gene: -
abundance: -
v_gene: TRBV18
j_gene: TRBJ2-3

CDR3aa: CASSHAGTQYF
CDR3nt: TGTGCCAGCAGTCATGCCGGGACCCAGTACTTC
d_gene: -
abundance: few
v_gene: TRBV6-5
j_gene: TRBJ2-5

CDR3aa: CASSLGARGPATNEKLFF
CDR3nt: TGTGCCAGCAGCTTAGGTGCTCGGGGGCCTGCAACTAATGAAAAACTGTTTTTT
d_gene: -
abundance: -
v_gene: TRBV7-9
j_gene: TRBJ1-4

CDR3aa: CSKGTGLEAFF
CDR3nt: TGCAGCAAAGGGACGGGCTTGGAAGCTTTCTTT
d_gene: -
abundance: -
v_gene: TRBV20-1
j_gene: TRBJ1-1

CDR3aa: CASRLTGPGTEAFF
CDR3nt: TGTGCCAGCAGATTGACAGGGCCTGGCACTGAAGCTTTCTTT
d_gene: TRBD1
abundance: -
v_gene: TRBV18
j_gene: TRBJ1-1

CDR3aa: CSARDDRGKEKLFF
CDR3nt: TGCAGTGCTAGAGACGACAGGGGGAAGGAAAAACTGTTTTTT
d_gene: TRBD1
abundance: -
v_gene: TRBV20-1
j_gene: TRBJ1-4

CDR3aa: CASSQDLDRPYGYTF
CDR3nt: TGCGCCAGCAGCCAAGATTTGGACAGGCCGTATGGCTACACCTTC
d_gene: TRBD1
abundance: -
v_gene: TRBV4-3
j_gene: TRBJ1-2

CDR3aa: CSAIRNLNTGELFF
CDR3nt: TGCAGTGCTATACGGAACCTGAACACCGGGGAGCTGTTTTTT
d_gene: -
abundance: -
v_gene: TRBV20-1
j_gene: TRBJ2-2

CDR3aa: CASGVLDTQYF
CDR3nt: TGTGCCAGCGGGGTCTTAGATACGCAGTATTTT
d_gene: -
abundance: -
v_gene: TRBV6-5
j_gene: TRBJ2-3

CDR3aa: CASSVETAYEQYF
CDR3nt: TGCGCCAGCAGTGTTGAGACAGCCTACGAGCAGTACTTC
d_gene: -
abundance: once
v_gene: TRBV5-1
j_gene: TRBJ2-7